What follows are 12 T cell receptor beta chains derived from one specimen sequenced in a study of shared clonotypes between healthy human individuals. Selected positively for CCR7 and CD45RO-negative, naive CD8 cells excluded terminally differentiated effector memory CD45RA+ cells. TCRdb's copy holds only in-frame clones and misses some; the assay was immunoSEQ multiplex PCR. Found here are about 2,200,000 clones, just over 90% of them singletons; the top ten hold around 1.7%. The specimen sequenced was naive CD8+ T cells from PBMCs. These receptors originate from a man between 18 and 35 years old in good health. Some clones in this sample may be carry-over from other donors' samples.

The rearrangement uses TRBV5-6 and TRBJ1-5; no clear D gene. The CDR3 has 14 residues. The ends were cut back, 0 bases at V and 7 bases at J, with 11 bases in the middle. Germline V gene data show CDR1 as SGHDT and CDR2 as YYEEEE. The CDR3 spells CASSLGGSGQPQHF. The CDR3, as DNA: TGTGCCAGCAGCTTGGGGGGTTCGGGACAGCCCCAGCATTTT.

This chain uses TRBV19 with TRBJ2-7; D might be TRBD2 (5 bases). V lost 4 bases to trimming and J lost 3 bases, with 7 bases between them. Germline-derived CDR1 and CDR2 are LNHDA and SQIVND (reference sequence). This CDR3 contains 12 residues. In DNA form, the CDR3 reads TGTGCCAGTAGTAGCGGGTTCTACGAGCAGTACTTC. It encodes CASSSGFYEQYF.

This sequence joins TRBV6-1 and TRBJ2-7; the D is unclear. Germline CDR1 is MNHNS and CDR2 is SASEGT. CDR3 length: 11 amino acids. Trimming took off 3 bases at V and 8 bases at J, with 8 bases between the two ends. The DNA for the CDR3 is TGTGCCAGCAGTGATTGGGCTAAGCAGTACTTC. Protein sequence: CASSDWAKQYF.

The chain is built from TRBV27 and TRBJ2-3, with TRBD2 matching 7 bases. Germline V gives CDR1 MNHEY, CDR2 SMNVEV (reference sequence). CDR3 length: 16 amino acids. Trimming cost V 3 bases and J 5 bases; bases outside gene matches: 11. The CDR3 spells CASSFLGEGSEDTQYF. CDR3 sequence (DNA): TGTGCCAGCAGTTTCTTGGGGGAGGGCTCGGAAGATACGCAGTATTTT.

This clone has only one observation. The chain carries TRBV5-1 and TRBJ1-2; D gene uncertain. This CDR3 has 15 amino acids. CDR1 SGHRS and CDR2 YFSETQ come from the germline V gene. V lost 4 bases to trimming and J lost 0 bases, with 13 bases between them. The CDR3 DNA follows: TGCGCCAGCAGCCCTGTTCAGCTTCCTAACTATGGCTACACCTTC. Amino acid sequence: CASSPVQLPNYGYTF.

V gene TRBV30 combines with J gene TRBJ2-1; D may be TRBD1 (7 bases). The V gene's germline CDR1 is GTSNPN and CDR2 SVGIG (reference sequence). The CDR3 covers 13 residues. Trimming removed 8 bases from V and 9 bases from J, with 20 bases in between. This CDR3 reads CAGPRLGGGEQFF. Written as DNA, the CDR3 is TGTGCCGGCCCAAGACTAGGGGGCGGTGAGCAGTTCTTC.

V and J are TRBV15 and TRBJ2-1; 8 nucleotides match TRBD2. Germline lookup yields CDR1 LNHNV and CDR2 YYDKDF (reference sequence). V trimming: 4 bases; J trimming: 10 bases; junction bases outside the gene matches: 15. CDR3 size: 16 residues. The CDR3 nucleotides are TGTGCCACCAGCACCCGGCGGGGGGAGTCCCCTCAGGAGCAGTTCTTC. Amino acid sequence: CATSTRRGESPQEQFF.

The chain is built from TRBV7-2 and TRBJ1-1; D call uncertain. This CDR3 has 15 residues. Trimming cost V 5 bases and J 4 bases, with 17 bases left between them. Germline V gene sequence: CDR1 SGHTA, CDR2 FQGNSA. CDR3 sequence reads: CASSLGVVRGTEAFF. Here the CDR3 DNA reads TGTGCCAGCAGCCTAGGCGTCGTTCGGGGCACTGAAGCTTTCTTT.

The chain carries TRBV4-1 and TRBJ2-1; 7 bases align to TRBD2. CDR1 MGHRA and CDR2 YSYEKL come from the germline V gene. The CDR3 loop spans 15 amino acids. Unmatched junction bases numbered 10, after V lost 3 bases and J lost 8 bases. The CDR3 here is CASSHRLAPIHEQFF. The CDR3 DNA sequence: TGCGCCAGCAGCCATCGACTAGCCCCCATTCATGAGCAGTTCTTC.

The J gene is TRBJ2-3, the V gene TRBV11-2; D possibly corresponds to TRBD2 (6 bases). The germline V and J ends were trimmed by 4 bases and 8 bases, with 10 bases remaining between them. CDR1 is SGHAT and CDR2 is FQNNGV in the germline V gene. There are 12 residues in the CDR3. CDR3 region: CASSWEAVTQYF. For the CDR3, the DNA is TGTGCCAGCAGCTGGGAGGCCGTTACGCAGTATTTT.

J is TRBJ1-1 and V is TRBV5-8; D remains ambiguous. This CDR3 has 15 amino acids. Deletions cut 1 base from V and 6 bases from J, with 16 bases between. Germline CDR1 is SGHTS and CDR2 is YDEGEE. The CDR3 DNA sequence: TGTGCCAGCAGCTTGTTAATCGGTGGGCCATCTGAAGCTTTCTTT. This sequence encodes CASSLLIGGPSEAFF.

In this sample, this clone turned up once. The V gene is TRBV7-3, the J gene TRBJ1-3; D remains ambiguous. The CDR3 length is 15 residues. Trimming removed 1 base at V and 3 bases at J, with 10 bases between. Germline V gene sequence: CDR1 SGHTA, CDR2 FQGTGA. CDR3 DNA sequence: TGTGCCAGCAGCTTAAGAGGCGGGTTTGGAAACACCATATATTTT. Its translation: CASSLRGGFGNTIYF.